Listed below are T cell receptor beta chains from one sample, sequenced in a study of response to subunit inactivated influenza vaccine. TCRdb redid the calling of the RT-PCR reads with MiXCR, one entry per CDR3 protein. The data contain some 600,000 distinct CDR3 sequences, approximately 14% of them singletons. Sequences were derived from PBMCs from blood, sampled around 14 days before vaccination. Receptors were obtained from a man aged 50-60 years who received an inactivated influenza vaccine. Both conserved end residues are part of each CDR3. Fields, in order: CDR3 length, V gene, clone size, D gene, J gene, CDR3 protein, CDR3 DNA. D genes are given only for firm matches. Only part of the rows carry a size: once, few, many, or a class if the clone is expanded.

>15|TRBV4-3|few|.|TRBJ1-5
CASSQDNDRNQPQHF
TGCGCCAGCAGCCAAGATAACGACAGAAATCAGCCCCAGCATTTT
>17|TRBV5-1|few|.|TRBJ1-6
CASSLGPGGASGSPLHF
TGCGCCAGCAGCTTGGGACCTGGAGGGGCAAGCGGTTCACCCCTCCACTTT
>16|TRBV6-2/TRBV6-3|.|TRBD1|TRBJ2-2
CASSWGQGGSTGELFF
TGTGCCAGCAGTTGGGGACAGGGCGGGAGCACCGGGGAGCTGTTTTTT
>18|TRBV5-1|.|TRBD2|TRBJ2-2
CASSGTLAGGLNTGELFF
TGCGCCAGCAGCGGAACACTAGCGGGGGGATTGAACACCGGGGAGCTGTTTTTT
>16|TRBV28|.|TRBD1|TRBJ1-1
CASSFPLGQSLPEAFF
TGTGCCAGCAGTTTCCCCTTGGGACAGTCCCTACCTGAAGCTTTCTTT
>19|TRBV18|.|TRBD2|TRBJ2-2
CASSPALRLAGANTGELFF
TGTGCCAGCTCACCAGCCCTAAGGCTAGCGGGGGCGAACACCGGGGAGCTGTTTTTT
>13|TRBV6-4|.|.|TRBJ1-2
CASSEQGGHGYTF
TGTGCCAGCAGTGAACAGGGAGGTCATGGCTACACCTTC
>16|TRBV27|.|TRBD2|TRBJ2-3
CASSLLGRGSTDTQYF
TGTGCCAGCAGTTTATTGGGGCGGGGGAGCACAGATACGCAGTATTTT
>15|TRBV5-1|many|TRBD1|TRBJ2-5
CASSFSGTAQETQYF
TGCGCCAGCAGCTTTTCCGGGACAGCACAAGAGACCCAGTACTTC
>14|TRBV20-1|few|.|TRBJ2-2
CSARAPWNTGELFF
TGCAGTGCTAGAGCCCCATGGAACACCGGGGAGCTGTTTTTT
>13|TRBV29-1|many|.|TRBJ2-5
CSVPIGVAQTQYF
TGCAGCGTGCCAATCGGGGTCGCACAGACCCAGTACTTC
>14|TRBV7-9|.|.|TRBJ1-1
CASSLVVKRDEAFF
TGTGCCAGCAGCTTAGTAGTTAAAAGGGACGAAGCTTTCTTT
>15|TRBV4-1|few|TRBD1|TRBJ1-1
CASSQDHRGDTEAFF
TGCGCCAGCAGCCAAGATCACAGGGGGGACACTGAAGCTTTCTTT
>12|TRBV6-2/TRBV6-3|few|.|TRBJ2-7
CASNQGVYEQYF
TGTGCCAGCAACCAGGGAGTCTACGAGCAGTACTTC
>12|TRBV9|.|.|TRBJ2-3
CASSGLRDTQYF
TGTGCCAGCAGCGGATTGAGGGATACGCAGTATTTT
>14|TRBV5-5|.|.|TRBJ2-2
CASSFEQNTGELFF
TGTGCCAGCAGCTTCGAACAAAACACCGGGGAGCTGTTTTTT
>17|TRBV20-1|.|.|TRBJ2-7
CSARDRFPDLRAYEQYF
TGCAGTGCTAGAGATCGATTTCCGGACCTAAGGGCTTACGAGCAGTACTTC
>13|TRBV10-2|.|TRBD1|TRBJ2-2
CASRVGTVGELFF
TGCGCCAGCAGGGTCGGGACAGTCGGGGAGCTGTTTTTT
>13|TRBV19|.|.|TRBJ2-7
CASSIVLAYEQYF
TGTGCCAGTAGTATCGTTTTAGCCTACGAGCAGTACTTC
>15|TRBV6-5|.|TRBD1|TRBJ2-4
CASSYSGTVENIQYF
TGTGCCAGCAGTTACTCCGGGACAGTCGAAAACATTCAGTACTTC
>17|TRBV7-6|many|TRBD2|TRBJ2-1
CASSLVGGLAGNNEQFF
TGTGCCAGCAGCTTAGTGGGTGGACTAGCGGGGAACAATGAGCAGTTCTTC
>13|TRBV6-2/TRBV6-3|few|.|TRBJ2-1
CASKDRGLWEQFF
TGTGCCAGCAAAGATAGGGGTCTGTGGGAGCAGTTCTTC